Listed below are T cell receptor beta chains from one sample, sequenced in a study of blood T cell repertoires in COVID-19. This table comes from immunoSEQ multiplex PCR, and its TCRdb copy is limited to in-frame clones, with some not included. Among roughly 250,000 clones listed, around 90% were seen once. Sequenced: PBMCs or T cells enriched from blood (not recorded which). These receptors all come from a woman in her twenties or thirties with acute COVID-19. Both conserved end residues are part of each CDR3. The order of the fields is V gene, J gene, clone size, D gene, CDR3 DNA, CDR3 protein. The D gene is left open where the match is weak. Part of the rows lack a size; the others show once, few, many or a class for expanded clones.

TRBV7-2,TRBJ1-4,.,.,TGTGCCAGCAGCTTATCCTCAACTAATGAAAAACTGTTTTTT,CASSLSSTNEKLFF
TRBV30,TRBJ1-5,once,TRBD1,TGTGCCTGGAGTCGACAGGGGGGTCAGCCCCAGCATTTT,CAWSRQGGQPQHF
TRBV2,TRBJ2-7,once,.,TGTGCCAGCAGTGAAATGCGGGGACCCTACGAGCAGTACTTC,CASSEMRGPYEQYF
TRBV7-9,TRBJ1-6,once,.,TGTGCCAGCAGCTTCGGGGGATCGGGAAATTCACCCCTCCACTTT,CASSFGGSGNSPLHF
TRBV1,TRBJ2-5,.,.,TGCACCAGCAGCCAAGACCCAGCGGGAGGGCCTCGACCCTCGCAGACCCAGTACTTC,CTSSQDPAGGPRPSQTQYF
TRBV12-5,TRBJ2-3,.,TRBD2,TGTGCTAGTGGTTTGACTAGCGGAAGCACAGATACGCAGTATTTT,CASGLTSGSTDTQYF
TRBV6-5,TRBJ2-7,.,.,TGTGCCAGCAGTTACGGGGACAAGTTCCCCTACGAGCAGTACTTC,CASSYGDKFPYEQYF
TRBV28,TRBJ1-3,.,.,TGTGCCAGCAGTTCTCCAGGGATCTCTGGAAACACCATATATTTT,CASSSPGISGNTIYF
TRBV11-1,TRBJ2-5,.,TRBD1,TGTGCCAGCAGCCCCACACGGACAGGTCAAGAGACCCAGTACTTC,CASSPTRTGQETQYF
TRBV28,TRBJ1-6,.,.,TGTGCCAGCAGTTTTAATCTTCTGCTGCCTGGCCTTTATTCACCCCTCCACTTT,CASSFNLLLPGLYSPLHF
TRBV7-9,TRBJ2-7,.,TRBD2,TGCGCTACACTAGCGGGAGAATCGGACGAGCAGTACTTC,CATLAGESDEQYF
TRBV4-3,TRBJ1-4,.,.,TGCGCCAGGTCCGCACCGGGTCAGAATGAAAAACTGTTTTTT,CARSAPGQNEKLFF
TRBV28,TRBJ1-5,.,.,TGTGCCAGCAGCCAATATCAGCCCCAGCATTTT,CASSQYQPQHF
TRBV5-4,TRBJ2-3,.,TRBD2,TGTGCCAGCAGCCTCCGGACTAGCGGGAACACAGATACGCAGTATTTT,CASSLRTSGNTDTQYF
TRBV12-3/TRBV12-4,TRBJ1-2,few,TRBD1,TGTGCCAGCACACGACAGGGCTCCTATGGCTACACCTTC,CASTRQGSYGYTF
TRBV18,TRBJ1-2,.,TRBD1,TGTGCCAGCTCACCAGGGACAGCAGAAAACTATGGCTACACCTTC,CASSPGTAENYGYTF
TRBV19,TRBJ1-1,.,.,TGTGCCAGTATCTCCCTGAACACTGAAGCTTTCTTT,CASISLNTEAFF
TRBV4-3,TRBJ2-6,.,.,TGCGCCAGCAGCCAAGATTTGAGCAGGGGTATCGGGGCCAACGTCCTGACTTTC,CASSQDLSRGIGANVLTF
TRBV7-9,TRBJ2-3,.,.,TGTGCCAGCAGCTTTATACTTCTAGGTCAAGATACGCAGTATTTT,CASSFILLGQDTQYF
TRBV6-5,TRBJ2-1,.,TRBD1,TGTGCCAGCAACAGACAGGGACCCTACAATGAGCAGTTCTTC,CASNRQGPYNEQFF
TRBV19,TRBJ2-6,.,TRBD2,TGTGCCAGTAGTGGCCGACTAGCGGGGGGACACCACTCTGGGGCCAACGTCCTGACTTTC,CASSGRLAGGHHSGANVLTF
TRBV27,TRBJ2-1,.,TRBD1,TGTGCCAGCAGTTATACAGGGGGGAATGAGCAGTTCTTC,CASSYTGGNEQFF
TRBV27,TRBJ2-1,.,TRBD2,TGTGCCAGCAGTTCCATCGGGGGGAGCAATGAGCAGTTCTTC,CASSSIGGSNEQFF
TRBV5-4,TRBJ1-5,.,.,TGTGCCAGCAGCCCGAACCCACAAAGCAATCAGCCCCAGCATTTT,CASSPNPQSNQPQHF
TRBV28,TRBJ2-4,.,.,TGTGCCAGCAGTTCCCCTGTAAACATTCAGTACTTC,CASSSPVNIQYF
TRBV4-3,TRBJ1-1,few,.,TGCGCCAGCAGCCAAGATCTCTGGAACACTGAAGCTTTCTTT,CASSQDLWNTEAFF
TRBV28,TRBJ2-7,.,TRBD2,TGTGCCAGCACCTCGGGGGGGGCAGCGAACTACGAGCAGTACTTC,CASTSGGAANYEQYF
TRBV28,TRBJ2-7,.,TRBD2,TGTGCCAGCAGAGCGGGAACCTACGAGCAGTACTTC,CASRAGTYEQYF
TRBV7-2,TRBJ2-7,.,TRBD2,TGTGCCAGCAGCCCGGGGGGATCGATTACCGAGCAGTACTTC,CASSPGGSITEQYF
TRBV5-1,TRBJ1-2,.,TRBD1,TGCGCCAGCAGCGTGGACAGGGCCAACTGGGGCTACACCTTC,CASSVDRANWGYTF
TRBV3-1/TRBV3-2,TRBJ1-6,.,.,TGTGCCAGCAGCCAAGGTAATACGGTTGCTCTCCACTTT,CASSQGNTVALHF
TRBV27,TRBJ2-3,.,TRBD1,TGTGCCAGCAGTTATCAGGGGGGCACAGATACGCAGTATTTT,CASSYQGGTDTQYF
TRBV7-9,TRBJ1-1,.,.,TGTGCCAGCAGCATAGGACGGGATGAAGCTTTCTTT,CASSIGRDEAFF
TRBV18,TRBJ1-4,.,TRBD1,TGTGCCAGCTCATCCGGACAGGGCGAGGAAAAACTGTTTTTT,CASSSGQGEEKLFF
TRBV4-1,TRBJ1-2,.,.,TGCGCCAGCAGCCAAGGCGAGGGGATGACCAGGGGCGTCGAAGTCTATGGCTACACCTTC,CASSQGEGMTRGVEVYGYTF
TRBV27,TRBJ2-2,.,TRBD1,TGTGCCAGCAGTCCCTACCGGACAGGGAGCACCGGGGAGCTGTTTTTT,CASSPYRTGSTGELFF
TRBV3-1/TRBV3-2,TRBJ1-6,.,TRBD1,TGTGCCAGCAGCCACGGACAGGGGTTGATCAACTCACCCCTCCACTTT,CASSHGQGLINSPLHF
TRBV7-2,TRBJ1-3,.,TRBD1,TGTGCCAGCAGCAATACAGGGGGGTTCGCTGGAAACACCATATATTTT,CASSNTGGFAGNTIYF
TRBV2,TRBJ1-2,.,TRBD1,TGTGCCAGCCTTCTGGACAGGTATGGCTACACCTTC,CASLLDRYGYTF
TRBV2,TRBJ2-4,.,TRBD2,TGTGCCAGCAGTGAAGCAATAGCGGGGAACATTCAGTACTTC,CASSEAIAGNIQYF
TRBV7-6,TRBJ2-1,.,TRBD1,TGTGCCACCCGGGGACAGGGGGCTCCCGGGGGTGAGCAGTTCTTC,CATRGQGAPGGEQFF
TRBV7-9,TRBJ1-1,.,.,TGTGCCAGCAGCCCATGGACACCTGAAGCTTTCTTT,CASSPWTPEAFF
TRBV5-1,TRBJ2-5,.,TRBD1,TGCGCCAGCAGCTTGGCCGGGACAGGGGAAGAGACCCAGTACTTC,CASSLAGTGEETQYF
TRBV7-9,TRBJ2-3,.,.,TGTGCCAGCAGCCCAGGAGGTGGCGGCACAGATACGCAGTATTTT,CASSPGGGGTDTQYF
TRBV2,TRBJ1-2,few,TRBD1,TGTGCCAGACAGGGACAGATTAATTATGGCTACACCTTC,CARQGQINYGYTF
TRBV7-9,TRBJ2-5,.,.,TGTGCCAGCAGCACGGCGGGATCCCCGTGGCAAGAGACCCAGTACTTC,CASSTAGSPWQETQYF
TRBV7-2,TRBJ2-7,.,.,TGTGCCAGCAGCTCGTTCACAGGGTACGAGCAGTACTTC,CASSSFTGYEQYF
TRBV5-1,TRBJ2-3,.,TRBD2,TGCGCCAGCACCCCTAGGGCAAGACTAGCGGGAGGGACGAGCACAGATACGCAGTATTTT,CASTPRARLAGGTSTDTQYF
TRBV7-9,TRBJ2-6,few,TRBD2,TGTGCCAGCAGTCATACTGCGGGGGGCTCTGGGGCCAACGTCCTGACTTTC,CASSHTAGGSGANVLTF
TRBV6-4,TRBJ2-1,once,TRBD2,TGTGCCAGCAGTGACTCGTTCGCTAGCGGTATCAATGAGCAGTTCTTC,CASSDSFASGINEQFF
TRBV12-3/TRBV12-4,TRBJ2-1,.,.,TGTGCCAGCAGTCGGGAGTTCTATGAGCAGTTCTTC,CASSREFYEQFF
TRBV18,TRBJ2-1,.,TRBD2,TGTGCCAGCTCACCACGGGGTGGCGGGAGTCCTGAGAATGAGCAGTTCTTC,CASSPRGGGSPENEQFF
TRBV27,TRBJ2-3,.,.,TGTGCCAGCAGTTCACTGGGCACAGATACGCAGTATTTT,CASSSLGTDTQYF
TRBV2,TRBJ2-7,few,TRBD1,TGTGCCAGCAGTGCCACAGGGGGGAACGAGCAGTACTTC,CASSATGGNEQYF
TRBV28,TRBJ1-1,.,.,TGTGCCAGCAGTCTCGTCGGGGGGACTGAAGCTTTCTTT,CASSLVGGTEAFF